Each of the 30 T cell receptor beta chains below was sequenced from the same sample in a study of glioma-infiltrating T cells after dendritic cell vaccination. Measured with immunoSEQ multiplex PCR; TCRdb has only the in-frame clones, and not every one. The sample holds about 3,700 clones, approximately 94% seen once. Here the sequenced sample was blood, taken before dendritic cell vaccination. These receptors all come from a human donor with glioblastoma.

CDR3 region: CASSSLLAETQYF. For the CDR3, the DNA is TGTGCCAGCAGCTCGCTACTAGCCGAGACCCAGTACTTC. This chain uses TRBV7-2 with TRBJ2-5, with D perhaps matching TRBD2 (6 bases). CDR3 length equals 13 residues. From germline, CDR1 is SGHTA and CDR2 FQGNSA. The germline V and J ends were trimmed by 4 bases and 5 bases, with 11 bases remaining between them.

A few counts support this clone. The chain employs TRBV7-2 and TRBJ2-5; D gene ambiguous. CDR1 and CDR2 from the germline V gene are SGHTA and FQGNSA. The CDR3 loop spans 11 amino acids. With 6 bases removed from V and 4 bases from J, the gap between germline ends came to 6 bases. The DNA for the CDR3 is TGTGCCAGCAGTCCCGGAGAGACCCAGTACTTC. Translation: CASSPGETQYF.

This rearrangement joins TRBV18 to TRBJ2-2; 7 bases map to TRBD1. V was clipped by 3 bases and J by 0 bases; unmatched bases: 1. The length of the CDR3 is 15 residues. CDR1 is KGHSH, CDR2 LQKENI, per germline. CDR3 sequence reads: CASSPQGANTGELFF. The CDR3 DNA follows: TGTGCCAGCTCACCGCAGGGGGCGAACACCGGGGAGCTGTTTTTT.

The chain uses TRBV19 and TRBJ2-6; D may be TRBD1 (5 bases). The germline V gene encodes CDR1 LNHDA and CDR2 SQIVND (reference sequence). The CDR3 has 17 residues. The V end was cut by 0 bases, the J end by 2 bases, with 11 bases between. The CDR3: CASSIDNAGPGANVLTF. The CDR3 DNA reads TGTGCCAGTAGTATAGATAATGCAGGGCCTGGGGCCAACGTCCTGACTTTC.

The CDR3 region has the DNA TGTGCCAGCAGTTTATACAGGGTGAACACTGAAGCTTTCTTT. As protein: CASSLYRVNTEAFF. The chain is built from TRBV27 and TRBJ1-1; tentatively, D is TRBD1 (6 bases). In germline, CDR1 is MNHEY, CDR2 SMNVEV (reference sequence). CDR3 length: 14 amino acids. V shed 1 base and J shed 0 bases, with 6 bases lying between them.

The CDR3, as DNA: TGCAGCGCACAGACGAGCTCCTACGAGCAGTACTTC. Protein sequence: CSAQTSSYEQYF. J is TRBJ2-7 and V is TRBV29-1; D remains ambiguous. The CDR3 has 12 amino acids. CDR1 and CDR2 from the germline V gene are SQVTM and ANQGSEA. V lost 7 bases and J 0 bases, leaving 10 bases between the germline ends.

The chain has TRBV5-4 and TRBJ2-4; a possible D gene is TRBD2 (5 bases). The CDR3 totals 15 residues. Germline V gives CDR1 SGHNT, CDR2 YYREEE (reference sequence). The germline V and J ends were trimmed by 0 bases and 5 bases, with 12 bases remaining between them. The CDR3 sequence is CASSLGRRSENIQYF. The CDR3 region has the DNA TGTGCCAGCAGCTTGGGCCGGAGGAGCGAAAACATTCAGTACTTC.

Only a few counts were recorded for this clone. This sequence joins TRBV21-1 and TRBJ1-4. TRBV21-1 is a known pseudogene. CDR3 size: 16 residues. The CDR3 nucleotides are TGTGCCAGCACTATCCCCGTGGTCAGGCGGGATGAAAAACTGTTTTTT. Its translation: CASTIPVVRRDEKLFF.

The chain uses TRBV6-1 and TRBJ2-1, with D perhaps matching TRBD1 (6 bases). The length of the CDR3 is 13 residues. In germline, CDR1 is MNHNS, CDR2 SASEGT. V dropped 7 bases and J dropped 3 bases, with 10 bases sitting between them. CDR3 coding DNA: TGTGCCAGCAAGAGGACAGTCTACAATGAGCAGTTCTTC. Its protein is CASKRTVYNEQFF.

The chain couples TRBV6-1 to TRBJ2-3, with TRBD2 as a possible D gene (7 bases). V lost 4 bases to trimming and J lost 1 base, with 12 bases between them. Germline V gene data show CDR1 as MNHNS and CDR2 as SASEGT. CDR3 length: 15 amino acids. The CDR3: CASSAGGRGTDTQYF. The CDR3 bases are TGTGCCAGCAGTGCGGGGGGCCGGGGCACAGATACGCAGTATTTT.

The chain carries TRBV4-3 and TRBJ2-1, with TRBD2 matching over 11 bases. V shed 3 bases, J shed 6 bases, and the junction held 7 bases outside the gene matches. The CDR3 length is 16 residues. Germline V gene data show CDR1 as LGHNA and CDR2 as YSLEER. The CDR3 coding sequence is TGCGCCAGCAGCCAGGAACTAGCGGGAGCGGGCAATGAGCAGTTCTTC. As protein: CASSQELAGAGNEQFF.

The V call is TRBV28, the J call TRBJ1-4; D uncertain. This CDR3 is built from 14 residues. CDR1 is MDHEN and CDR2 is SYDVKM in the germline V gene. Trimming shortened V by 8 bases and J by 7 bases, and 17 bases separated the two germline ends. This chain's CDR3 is CASLDHTEGEKLFF. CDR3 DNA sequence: TGTGCCAGCTTAGACCACACTGAGGGTGAAAAACTGTTTTTT. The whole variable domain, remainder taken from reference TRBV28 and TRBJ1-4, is DVKVTQSSRYLVKRTGEKVFLECVQDMDHENMFWYRQDPGLGLRLIYFSYDVKMKEKGDIPEGYSVSREKKERFSLILESASTNQTSMYLCASLDHTEGEKLFFGSGTQLSVL.

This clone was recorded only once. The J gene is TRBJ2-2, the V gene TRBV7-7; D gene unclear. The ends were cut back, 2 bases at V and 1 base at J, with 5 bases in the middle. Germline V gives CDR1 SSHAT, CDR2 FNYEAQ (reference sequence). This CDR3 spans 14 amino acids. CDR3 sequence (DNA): TGTGCCAGCAGCTTAACTGTGAACACCGGGGAGCTGTTTTTT. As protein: CASSLTVNTGELFF.

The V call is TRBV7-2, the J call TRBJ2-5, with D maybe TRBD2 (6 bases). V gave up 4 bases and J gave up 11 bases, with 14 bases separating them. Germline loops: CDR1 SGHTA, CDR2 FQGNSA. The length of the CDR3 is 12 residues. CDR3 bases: TGTGCCAGCAGCTCATACGGGGGACGGCAGTACTTC. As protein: CASSSYGGRQYF.

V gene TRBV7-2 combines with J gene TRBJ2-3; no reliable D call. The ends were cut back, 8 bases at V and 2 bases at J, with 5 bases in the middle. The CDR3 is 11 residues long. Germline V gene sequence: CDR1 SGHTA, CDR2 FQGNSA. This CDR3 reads CASRDTDTQYF. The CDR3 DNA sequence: TGTGCCAGCCGAGACACAGATACGCAGTATTTT.

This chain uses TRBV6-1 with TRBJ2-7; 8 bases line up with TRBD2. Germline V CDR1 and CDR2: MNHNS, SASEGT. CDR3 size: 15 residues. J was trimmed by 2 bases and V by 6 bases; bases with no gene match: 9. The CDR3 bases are TGTGCCAGCAGCCTCCGGGGGGGGCTAGCCTACGAGCAGTACTTC. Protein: CASSLRGGLAYEQYF.

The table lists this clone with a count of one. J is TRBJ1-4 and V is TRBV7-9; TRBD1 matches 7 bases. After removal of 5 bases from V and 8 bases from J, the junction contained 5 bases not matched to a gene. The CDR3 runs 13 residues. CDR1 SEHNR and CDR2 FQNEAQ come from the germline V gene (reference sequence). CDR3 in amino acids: CASSLSTGEKLFF. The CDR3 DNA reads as TGTGCCAGCAGCCTATCGACAGGGGAAAAACTGTTTTTT.

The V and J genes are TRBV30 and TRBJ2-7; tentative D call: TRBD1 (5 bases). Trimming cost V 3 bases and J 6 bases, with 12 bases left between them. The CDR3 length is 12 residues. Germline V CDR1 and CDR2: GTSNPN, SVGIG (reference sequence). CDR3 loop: CAWSLRVGEQYF. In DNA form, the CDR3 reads TGTGCCTGGAGCCTCAGGGTAGGCGAGCAGTACTTC.

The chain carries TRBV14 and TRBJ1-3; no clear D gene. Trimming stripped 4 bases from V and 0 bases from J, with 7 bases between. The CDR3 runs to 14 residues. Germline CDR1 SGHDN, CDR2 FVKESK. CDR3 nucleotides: TGTGCCAGCAGCCCCTATATCTCTGGAAACACCATATATTTT. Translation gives CASSPYISGNTIYF.

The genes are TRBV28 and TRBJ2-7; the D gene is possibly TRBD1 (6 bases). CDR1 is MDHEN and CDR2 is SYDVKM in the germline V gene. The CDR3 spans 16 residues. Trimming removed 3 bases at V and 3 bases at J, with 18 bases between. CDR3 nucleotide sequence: TGTGCCAGCAGTTTCCCTGACAGGAGCGGAAACTACGAGCAGTACTTC. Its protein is CASSFPDRSGNYEQYF.

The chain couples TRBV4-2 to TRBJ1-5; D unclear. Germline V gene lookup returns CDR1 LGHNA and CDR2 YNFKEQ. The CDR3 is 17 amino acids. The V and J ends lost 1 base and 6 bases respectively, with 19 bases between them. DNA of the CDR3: TGTGCCAGCAGCCAAGCTTCGGGAGGGTTTGGGAGTCAGCCCCAGCATTTT. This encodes CASSQASGGFGSQPQHF.

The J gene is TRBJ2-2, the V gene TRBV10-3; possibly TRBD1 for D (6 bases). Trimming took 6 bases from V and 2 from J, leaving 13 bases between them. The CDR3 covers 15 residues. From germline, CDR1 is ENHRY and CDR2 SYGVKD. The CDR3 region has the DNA TGTGCCATCAGGTGGGACAAGCTCAACACCGGGGAGCTGTTTTTT. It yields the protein CAIRWDKLNTGELFF.

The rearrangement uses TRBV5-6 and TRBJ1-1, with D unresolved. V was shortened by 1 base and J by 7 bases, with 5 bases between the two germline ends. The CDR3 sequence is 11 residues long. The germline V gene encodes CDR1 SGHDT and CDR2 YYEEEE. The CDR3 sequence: CASSLTGEAFF. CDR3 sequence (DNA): TGTGCCAGCAGCTTGACCGGTGAAGCTTTCTTT.

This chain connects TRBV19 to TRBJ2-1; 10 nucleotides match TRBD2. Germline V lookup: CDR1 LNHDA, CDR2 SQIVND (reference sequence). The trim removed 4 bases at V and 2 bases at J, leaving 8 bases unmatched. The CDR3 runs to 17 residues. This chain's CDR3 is CASSRTPGTSAYNEQFF. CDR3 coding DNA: TGTGCCAGTAGTAGAACCCCCGGGACTAGCGCCTACAATGAGCAGTTCTTC. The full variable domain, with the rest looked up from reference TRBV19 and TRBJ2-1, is DGGITQSPKYLFRKEGQNVTLSCEQNLNHDAMYWYRQDPGQGLRLIYYSQIVNDFQKGDIAEGYSVSREKKESFPLTVTSAQKNPTAFYLCASSRTPGTSAYNEQFFGPGTRLTVL.

In DNA form, the CDR3 reads TGTGCCAGCAGTACCGACAGCTACGAGCAGTACTTC. Encoded protein: CASSTDSYEQYF. The chain is built from TRBV27 and TRBJ2-7, with D perhaps TRBD1 (5 bases). Germline V gene data show CDR1 as MNHEY and CDR2 as SMNVEV (reference sequence). Trimming shortened V by 5 bases and J by 3 bases, and 8 bases separated the two germline ends. The CDR3 runs to 12 residues.

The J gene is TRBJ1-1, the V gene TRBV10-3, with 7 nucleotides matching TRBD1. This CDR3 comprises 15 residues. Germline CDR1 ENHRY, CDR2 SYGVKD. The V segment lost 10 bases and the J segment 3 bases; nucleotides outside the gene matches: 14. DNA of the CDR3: TGTGCCACCCGGGGGCAGGGGGAAGTCGACACTGAAGCTTTCTTT. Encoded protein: CATRGQGEVDTEAFF.

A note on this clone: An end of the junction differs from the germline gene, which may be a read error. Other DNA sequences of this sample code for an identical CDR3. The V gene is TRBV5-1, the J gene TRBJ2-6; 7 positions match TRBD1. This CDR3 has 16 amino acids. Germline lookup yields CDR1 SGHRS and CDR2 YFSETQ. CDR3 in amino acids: CASSFTGATGANVLTF. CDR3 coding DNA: TGCGCCAGCAGCTTCACAGGGGCAACTGGGGCCAACGTTCTGACTTTC. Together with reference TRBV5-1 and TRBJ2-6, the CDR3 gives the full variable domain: KAGVTQTPRYLIKTRGQQVTLSCSPISGHRSVSWYQQTPGQGLQFLFEYFSETQRNKGNFPGRFSGRQFSNSRSEMNVSTLELGDSALYLCASSFTGATGANVLTFGAGSRLTVL.

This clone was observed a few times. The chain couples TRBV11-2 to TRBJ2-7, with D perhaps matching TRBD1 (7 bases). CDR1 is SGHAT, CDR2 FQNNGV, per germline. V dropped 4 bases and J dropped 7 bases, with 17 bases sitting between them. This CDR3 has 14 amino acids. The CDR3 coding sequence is TGTGCCAGCAGCTCCCGACAGGGAGGACGGGAGCAGTACTTC. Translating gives CASSSRQGGREQYF.

CDR3 sequence reads: CASSLAGAKTEAFF. The CDR3 bases are TGTGCCAGCAGCTTAGCAGGGGCTAAGACTGAAGCTTTCTTT. The gene calls are TRBV7-9 and TRBJ1-1; TRBD1 is a possible D gene (5 bases). Looked up from germline, CDR1 is SEHNR and CDR2 is FQNEAQ (reference sequence). CDR3 length: 14 amino acids. V was shortened by 0 bases and J by 5 bases, with 10 bases between the two germline ends.

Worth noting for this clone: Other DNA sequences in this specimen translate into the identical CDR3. CDR3 sequence (DNA): TGCGCCAGCAGCTTCACAGGGGCAACTGGGGCCAACGTCCTGACTTTC. Encoded protein: CASSFTGATGANVLTF. The chain employs TRBV5-1 and TRBJ2-6, with 7 bases identical to TRBD1. V shed 2 bases, J shed 2 bases, and the junction held 4 bases outside the gene matches. Germline V gives CDR1 SGHRS, CDR2 YFSETQ. The CDR3 loop spans 16 amino acids.